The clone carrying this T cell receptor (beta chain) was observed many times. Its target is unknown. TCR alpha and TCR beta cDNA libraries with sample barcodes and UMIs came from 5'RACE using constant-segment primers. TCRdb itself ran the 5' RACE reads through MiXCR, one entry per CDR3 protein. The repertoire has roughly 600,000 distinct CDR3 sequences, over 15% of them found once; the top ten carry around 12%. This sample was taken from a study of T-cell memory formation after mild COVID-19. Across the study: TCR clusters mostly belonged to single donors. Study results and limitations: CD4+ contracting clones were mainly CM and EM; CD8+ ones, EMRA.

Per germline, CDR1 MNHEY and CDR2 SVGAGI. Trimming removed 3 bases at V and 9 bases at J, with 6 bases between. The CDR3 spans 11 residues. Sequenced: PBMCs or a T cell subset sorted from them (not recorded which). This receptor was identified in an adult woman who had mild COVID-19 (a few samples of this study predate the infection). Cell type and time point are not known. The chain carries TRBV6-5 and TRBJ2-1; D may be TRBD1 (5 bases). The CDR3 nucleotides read TGTGCCAGCAGTTATGGGGCTGAGCAGTTCTTC. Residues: CASSYGAEQFF.